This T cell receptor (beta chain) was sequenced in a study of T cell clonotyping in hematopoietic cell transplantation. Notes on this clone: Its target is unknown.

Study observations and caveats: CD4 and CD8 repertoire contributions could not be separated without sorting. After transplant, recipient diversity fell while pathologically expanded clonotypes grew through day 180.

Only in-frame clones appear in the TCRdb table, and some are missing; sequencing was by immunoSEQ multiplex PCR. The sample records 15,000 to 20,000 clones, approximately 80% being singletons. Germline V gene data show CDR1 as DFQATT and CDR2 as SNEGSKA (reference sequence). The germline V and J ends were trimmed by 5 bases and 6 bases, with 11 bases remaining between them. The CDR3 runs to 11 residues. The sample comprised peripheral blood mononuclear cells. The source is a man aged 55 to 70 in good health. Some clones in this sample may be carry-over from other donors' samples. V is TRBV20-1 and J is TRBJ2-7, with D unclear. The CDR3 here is CSAGEVSEQYF. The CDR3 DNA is TGCAGTGCTGGCGAAGTTAGCGAGCAGTACTTC.